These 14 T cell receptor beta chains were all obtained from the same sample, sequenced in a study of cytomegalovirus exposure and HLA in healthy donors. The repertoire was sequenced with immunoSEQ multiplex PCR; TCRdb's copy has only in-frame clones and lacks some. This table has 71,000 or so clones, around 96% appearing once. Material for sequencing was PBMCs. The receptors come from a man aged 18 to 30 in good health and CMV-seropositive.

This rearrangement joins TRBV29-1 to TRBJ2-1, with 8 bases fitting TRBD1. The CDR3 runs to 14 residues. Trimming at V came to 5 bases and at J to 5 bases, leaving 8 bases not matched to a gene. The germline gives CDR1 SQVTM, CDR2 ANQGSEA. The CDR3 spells CSVLNRGTDNEQFF. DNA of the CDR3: TGCAGCGTTTTGAACAGGGGGACGGACAATGAGCAGTTCTTC.

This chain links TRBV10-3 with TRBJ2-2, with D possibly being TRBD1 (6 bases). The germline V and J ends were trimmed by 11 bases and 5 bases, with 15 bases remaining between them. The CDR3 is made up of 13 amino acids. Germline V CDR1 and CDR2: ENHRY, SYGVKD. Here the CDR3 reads CASHRVGTGELFF. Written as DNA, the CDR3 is TGTGCCTCCCACAGGGTCGGAACCGGGGAGCTGTTTTTT.

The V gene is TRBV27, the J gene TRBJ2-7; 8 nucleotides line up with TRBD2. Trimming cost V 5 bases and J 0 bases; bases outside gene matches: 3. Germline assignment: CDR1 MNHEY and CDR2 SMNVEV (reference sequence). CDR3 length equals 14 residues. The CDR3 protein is CASSLAGLSYEQYF. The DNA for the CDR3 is TGTGCCAGCAGTCTAGCGGGTCTCTCCTACGAGCAGTACTTC.

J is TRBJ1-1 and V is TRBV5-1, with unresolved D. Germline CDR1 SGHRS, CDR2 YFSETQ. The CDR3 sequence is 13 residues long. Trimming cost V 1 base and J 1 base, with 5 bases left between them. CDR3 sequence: CASSLISNTEAFF. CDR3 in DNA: TGCGCCAGCAGCTTGATCTCGAACACTGAAGCTTTCTTT. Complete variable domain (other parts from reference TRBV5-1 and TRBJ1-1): KAGVTQTPRYLIKTRGQQVTLSCSPISGHRSVSWYQQTPGQGLQFLFEYFSETQRNKGNFPGRFSGRQFSNSRSEMNVSTLELGDSALYLCASSLISNTEAFFGQGTRLTVV.

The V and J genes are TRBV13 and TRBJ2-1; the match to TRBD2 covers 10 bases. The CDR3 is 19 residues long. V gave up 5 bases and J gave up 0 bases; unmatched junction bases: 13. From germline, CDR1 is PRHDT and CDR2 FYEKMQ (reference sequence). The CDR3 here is CASSTREGLAASSYNEQFF. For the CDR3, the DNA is TGTGCCAGCAGCACCCGAGAAGGACTAGCGGCAAGCTCCTACAATGAGCAGTTCTTC.

The CDR3 sequence: CASSSDMESPLHF. CDR3 coding DNA: TGTGCCAGCAGCTCCGACATGGAATCACCCCTCCACTTT. The chain is built from TRBV11-2 and TRBJ1-6; D unclear. The V end lost 4 bases, the J end lost 10 bases, and 11 bases lay between the germline ends. Germline CDR1 SGHAT, CDR2 FQNNGV. This CDR3 has 13 residues.

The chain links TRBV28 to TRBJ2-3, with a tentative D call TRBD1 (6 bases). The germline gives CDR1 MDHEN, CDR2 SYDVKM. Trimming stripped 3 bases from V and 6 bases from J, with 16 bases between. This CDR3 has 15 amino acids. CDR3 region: CASSLQGSAVDTQYF. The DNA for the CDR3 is TGTGCCAGCAGTTTGCAGGGGTCGGCAGTTGATACGCAGTATTTT.

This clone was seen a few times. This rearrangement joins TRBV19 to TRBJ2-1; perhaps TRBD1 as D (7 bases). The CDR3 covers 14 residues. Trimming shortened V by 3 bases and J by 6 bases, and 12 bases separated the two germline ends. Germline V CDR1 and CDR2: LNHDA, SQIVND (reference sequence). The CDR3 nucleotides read TGTGCCAGTAGTATCAACAGGGGAGGCAATGAGCAGTTCTTC. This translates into CASSINRGGNEQFF. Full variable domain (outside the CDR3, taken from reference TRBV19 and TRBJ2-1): DGGITQSPKYLFRKEGQNVTLSCEQNLNHDAMYWYRQDPGQGLRLIYYSQIVNDFQKGDIAEGYSVSREKKESFPLTVTSAQKNPTAFYLCASSINRGGNEQFFGPGTRLTVL.

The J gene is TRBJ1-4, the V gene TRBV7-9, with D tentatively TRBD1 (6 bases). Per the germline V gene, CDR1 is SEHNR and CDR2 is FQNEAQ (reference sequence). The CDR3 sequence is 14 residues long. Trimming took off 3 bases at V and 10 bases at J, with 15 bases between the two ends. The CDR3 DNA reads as TGTGCCAGCAGCTTTGAGGGGGATTTCGTAAAACTGTTTTTT. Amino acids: CASSFEGDFVKLFF.

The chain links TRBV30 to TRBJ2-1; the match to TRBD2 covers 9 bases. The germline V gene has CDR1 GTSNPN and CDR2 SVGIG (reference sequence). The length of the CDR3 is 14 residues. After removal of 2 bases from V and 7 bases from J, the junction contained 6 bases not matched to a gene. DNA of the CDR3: TGTGCCTGGAGTAGGCGGGGGGGCCGAAATGAGCAGTTCTTC. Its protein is CAWSRRGGRNEQFF. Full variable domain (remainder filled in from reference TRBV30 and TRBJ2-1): SQTIHQWPATLVQPVGSPLSLECTVEGTSNPNLYWYRQAAGRGLQLLFYSVGIGQISSEVPQNLSASRPQDRQFILSSKKLLLSDSGFYLCAWSRRGGRNEQFFGPGTRLTVL.

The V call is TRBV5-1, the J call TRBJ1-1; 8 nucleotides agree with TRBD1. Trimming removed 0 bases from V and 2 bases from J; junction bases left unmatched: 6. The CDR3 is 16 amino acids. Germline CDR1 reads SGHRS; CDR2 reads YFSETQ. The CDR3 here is CASSLAPDRDNTEAFF. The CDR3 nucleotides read TGCGCCAGCAGCTTGGCTCCGGACAGGGATAACACTGAAGCTTTCTTT.

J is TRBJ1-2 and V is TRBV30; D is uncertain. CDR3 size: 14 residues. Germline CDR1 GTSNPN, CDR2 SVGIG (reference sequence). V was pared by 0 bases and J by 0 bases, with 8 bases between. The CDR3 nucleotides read TGTGCCTGGAGTGTGGGTCAGGCTAACTATGGCTACACCTTC. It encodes CAWSVGQANYGYTF.

The CDR3 loop is CASSLASREMNTEAFF. The CDR3 region has the DNA TGTGCCAGCAGCTTAGCGTCCAGGGAAATGAACACTGAAGCTTTCTTT. The chain links TRBV7-6 to TRBJ1-1; D possibly corresponds to TRBD1 (5 bases). Germline V gene lookup returns CDR1 SGHVS and CDR2 FNYEAQ. The CDR3 totals 16 residues. Trimming removed 0 bases at V and 0 bases at J, with 11 bases between.

This CDR3 reads CASSRDRVNEKLFF. In DNA, the CDR3 is TGTGCCAGCAGCCGGGACAGGGTTAATGAAAAACTGTTTTTT. V and J are TRBV6-1 and TRBJ1-4; 9 bases agree with TRBD1. The V gene's germline CDR1 is MNHNS and CDR2 SASEGT. The CDR3 consists of 14 residues. V shed 6 bases, J shed 4 bases, and the junction held 3 bases outside the gene matches.